These T cell receptor beta chains were read from a single sample in a study of T cell responses to AZD1222 COVID-19 vaccine. Sequencing used immunoSEQ multiplex PCR; TCRdb keeps in-frame clones, though not all of them. The table lists under 120,000 clones, nearly 90% of them singletons. This material consisted of peripheral blood, taken 28 days after the second AZD1222 dose. The receptors shown here come from an adult who received the AZD1222 COVID-19 vaccine. Both conserved end residues are part of each CDR3. Fields, in order: clone size, J gene, D gene, V gene, CDR3 protein, CDR3 DNA. The D gene is left open where the match is weak. Rows give clone size only sometimes, using once, few, many, or a class for an expanded clone.

once | TRBJ1-2 | NA | TRBV9 | CASSVADTGYGYTF | TGTGCCAGCAGCGTAGCGGACACAGGGTATGGCTACACCTTC
NA | TRBJ1-1 | TRBD1 | TRBV4-1 | CASSQTGQVVAFF | TGCGCCAGCAGCCAAACGGGACAGGTAGTTGCTTTCTTT
NA | TRBJ1-2 | NA | TRBV19 | CASSMHSMYGYTF | TGTGCCAGTAGTATGCACTCAATGTATGGCTACACCTTC
NA | TRBJ1-2 | TRBD1 | TRBV10-1 | CASSDQIGTGGGYTF | TGCGCCAGCAGTGATCAGATTGGGACAGGGGGCGGCTACACCTTC
NA | TRBJ2-7 | NA | TRBV4-3 | CASSQDLDENEQYF | TGCGCCAGCAGCCAAGATCTCGACGAAAACGAGCAGTACTTC
NA | TRBJ2-7 | NA | TRBV11-2 | CASRRGGVSYEQYF | TGTGCCAGCAGGAGGGGGGGAGTTTCCTACGAGCAGTACTTC
NA | TRBJ1-5 | NA | TRBV5-5 | CASSLDSQPQHF | TGTGCCAGCAGCTTGGACAGTCAGCCCCAGCATTTT
NA | TRBJ1-5 | TRBD1 | TRBV19 | CASSIGGQRNQPQHF | TGTGCCAGTAGTATAGGGGGACAGCGAAATCAGCCCCAGCATTTT
NA | TRBJ1-5 | TRBD1 | TRBV19 | CASRPGQGSNQPQHF | TGTGCCAGTAGACCGGGACAGGGGAGTAATCAGCCCCAGCATTTT
few | TRBJ2-7 | NA | TRBV4-2 | CASSPQEGDSYEQYF | TGTGCCAGCAGCCCTCAGGAAGGAGACTCCTACGAGCAGTACTTC
once | TRBJ1-2 | NA | TRBV9 | CASSSRVTGYTF | TGTGCCAGCAGCTCCAGGGTGACGGGCTACACCTTC
NA | TRBJ1-3 | NA | TRBV7-3 | CASSLGNSGNTIYF | TGTGCCAGCAGCTTAGGCAACTCTGGAAACACCATATATTTT
once | TRBJ1-1 | NA | TRBV9 | CASSLQQNTEAFF | TGTGCCAGCAGCTTACAACAGAACACTGAAGCTTTCTTT
NA | TRBJ2-1 | NA | TRBV5-4 | CASSSRAGPTIRDEQFF | TGTGCCAGCAGTTCTCGGGCCGGACCTACGATTAGGGATGAGCAGTTCTTC
NA | TRBJ1-2 | NA | TRBV25-1 | CASSEYGARYGYTF | TGTGCCAGCAGTGAATATGGGGCGAGATATGGCTACACCTTC
NA | TRBJ2-3 | TRBD1 | TRBV5-5 | CASSLGDRGTDTQYF | TGTGCCAGCAGCTTGGGGGACAGGGGCACAGATACGCAGTATTTT
NA | TRBJ2-2 | TRBD2 | TRBV28 | CASSQVLAGGNTPLANTGELFF | TGTGCCAGCAGCCAGGTGCTAGCGGGAGGCAACACACCACTTGCGAACACCGGGGAGCTGTTTTTT
NA | TRBJ2-7 | NA | TRBV15 | CATSRDVAYEQYF | TGTGCCACCAGCAGAGATGTAGCCTACGAGCAGTACTTC
NA | TRBJ2-3 | TRBD1 | TRBV18 | CASSTGAADTQYF | TGTGCCAGCTCAACAGGGGCGGCAGATACGCAGTATTTT
NA | TRBJ1-1 | NA | TRBV19 | CASSIDLGWGTEAFF | TGTGCCAGTAGTATAGATCTTGGTTGGGGCACTGAAGCTTTCTTT
NA | TRBJ1-1 | NA | TRBV28 | CASRKQVRGTEAFF | TGCGCCAGCAGGAAGCAGGTCAGGGGAACTGAAGCTTTCTTT
NA | TRBJ1-2 | NA | TRBV6-6 | CACDGGANYGYTF | TGTGCCTGTGACGGGGGAGCTAACTATGGCTACACCTTC
NA | TRBJ2-3 | NA | TRBV30 | CAWTYSGSTDTQYF | TGTGCCTGGACATACAGCGGGAGCACAGATACGCAGTATTTT
NA | TRBJ1-5 | TRBD1 | TRBV5-6 | CASSLGQGGQPQHF | TGTGCCAGCAGCCTCGGACAGGGGGGACAGCCCCAGCATTTT
NA | TRBJ1-2 | NA | TRBV14 | CASSPLSRNYGYTF | TGTGCCAGCAGCCCCCTGTCCCGAAACTATGGCTACACCTTC